Sequencing of this T cell receptor (beta chain) was carried out in a study of T cells in Graves' hyperthyroidism and ophthalmopathy (dated by TCRdb to between 2018 and 2021). Concerning the study at large: Peripheral blood was sampled at the time of initial diagnosis, prior to any treatment. A discovery cohort of roughly 96 patients, 43 with Graves' ophthalmopathy and 55 to 60 with stable Graves' hyperthyroidism, was used to find distinguishing TCR V-J signatures. An independent validation cohort of fewer than 20 hyperthyroidism patients and roughly 16 patients who later progressed to ophthalmopathy tested prospective prediction of ophthalmopathy. The approximately 100 discovery patients were randomly divided into training and test sets at a 7:3 ratio. The study also compared thyroid tissue and blood T-cell repertoires from about six Graves' hyperthyroidism patients. After blood sampling, hyperthyroidism patients were treated with methimazole at a starting dose of 30 mg daily, and ophthalmopathy patients were treated with high-dose intravenous methylprednisolone. TCR Vbeta CDR3 sequencing of 130 to 150 peripheral blood samples (under 45 ophthalmopathy, 75 or so hyperthyroidism and around 17 progressor patients) is reported in the paper. Broad study findings and their caveats: In validation, the model predicted progression to ophthalmopathy a median of around 6.5 months before onset, with over 55% sensitivity and roughly 79% specificity. A 13 V-J signature model separated ophthalmopathy from stable hyperthyroidism, with around 91% sensitivity and 81.08% specificity in cross-validation and 80%/75% in testing. No statistical method was used to fix the sample size in advance, and group allocation was not hidden from the investigators. Blood samples also contained most of the expanded thyroid clonotypes (frequency above 0.001), which suggests that blood repertoires may reflect thyroid immune responses.

Hyperthyroidism patients were newly diagnosed, with disease duration under 2 months, and aged 18 to 65 years. Any patient with an uncontrolled infection, another autoimmune disease, pregnancy or lactation was excluded. Diagnoses relied on clinical symptoms, serum thyroxine and TRAb, thyroid ultrasound and orbital computed tomography. Blood from progressor patients was collected at the time of first diagnosis with hyperthyroidism, before any ophthalmopathy symptoms had appeared. Ficoll-Paque density gradient centrifugation was used to isolate PBMCs from approximately 11 ml of fresh peripheral blood. Patients classed as progressors first received a Graves' hyperthyroidism diagnosis and then went on to develop ophthalmopathy during follow-up. Total RNA was extracted with Trizol reagent, and quality was checked on an Agilent 2100 Bioanalyzer. This clonotype was observed a handful of times. The antigen it recognizes is unknown. It has no much larger one-base neighbor in the sample; base qualities were not kept.

V sheds 4 bases and J sheds 4 bases, leaving 17 bases between their ends. The CDR3 covers 15 residues, taking in both the cysteine and the phenylalanine. Only the CDR3 DNA is retained, 45 bases long and in frame from the first base. In the germline V gene (reference sequence), CDR1 corresponds to SGHKS and CDR2 to YYEKEE. TCR beta CDR3 regions were amplified from RNA transcripts. The first round of RT-PCR for the TCR CDR3 was performed with the HTBI primer set and the Qiagen OneStep RT-PCR kit. Libraries were constructed in a second round of multiplex PCR, after which size selection and purification were carried out. Paired-end sequencing of the libraries was performed with 100 bp reads on an Illumina HiSeq2000. Per the original workflow: SOAPnuke was used to process the raw data, with reads discarded if the reads contained adapters or uncalled bases, had a mean Phred below 15, or lacked an exact constant-primer or identifier match. COPE v1.2.5 was used to merge the high-quality paired reads, and each unique nucleotide sequence was defined as a clonotype. MiTCR v1.1 was used to align the clonotypes against IMGT TRBV, TRBD and TRBJ reference segments. The analysis included only V-J combinations with a frequency above 0.0001, which together covered approximately 99% of the repertoires. The TCS score was defined as the ratio of F50 (clonal expansion) to E x V (chaos), calculated using BLOSUM62-based TCRdist between CDR3 peptides within each V-J. Welch's t-statistics and random forest reduced roughly 500 V-J features to 10 to 15, which were used in a naive Bayes classifier (R e1071). The public sequencing data were trimmed at Q25 with fastp and processed into clonotypes with MiXCR by TCRdb, which kept only in-frame beta chains. Every distinct CDR3 protein forms one entry, paired with its most common genes and DNA. TCRdb's processing, not the authors' own work, is the source of the V and J calls. A total of hundreds of thousands of distinct CDR3 sequences appear in this sample, 14% of them only once. The leading ten clones occupy 5.5% to 7.5% of the sample.

Material: blood. Here the chain combines TRBV5-5 and TRBJ2-5; a tentative D match to TRBD2 spans 7 bases. The source of this sequence is a woman aged 25 to 39 with Graves' hyperthyroidism that later progressed to Graves' ophthalmopathy. The CDR3 protein is CASSRVFGGAETQYF. In nucleotides, the sequence is TGTGCCAGCAGCCGGGTTTTTGGGGGGGCAGAGACCCAGTACTTC.